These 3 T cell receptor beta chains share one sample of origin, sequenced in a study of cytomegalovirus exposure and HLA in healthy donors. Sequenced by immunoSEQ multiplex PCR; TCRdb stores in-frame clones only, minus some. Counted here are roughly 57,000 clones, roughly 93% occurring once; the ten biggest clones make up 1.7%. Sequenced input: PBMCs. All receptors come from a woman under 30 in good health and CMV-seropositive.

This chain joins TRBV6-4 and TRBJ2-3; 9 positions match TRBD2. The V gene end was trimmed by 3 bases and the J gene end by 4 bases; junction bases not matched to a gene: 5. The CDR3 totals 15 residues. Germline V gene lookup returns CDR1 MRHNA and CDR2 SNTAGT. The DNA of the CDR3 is TGTGCCAGCAGTGAAGGCGGGGGGGCCGCAGATACGCAGTATTTT. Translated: CASSEGGGAADTQYF.

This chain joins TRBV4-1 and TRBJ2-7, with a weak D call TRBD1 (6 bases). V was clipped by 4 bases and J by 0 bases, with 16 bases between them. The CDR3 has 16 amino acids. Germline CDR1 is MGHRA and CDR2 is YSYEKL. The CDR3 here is CASSLIPGHSSYEQYF. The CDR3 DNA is TGCGCCAGCAGCCTAATTCCGGGACATTCCTCCTACGAGCAGTACTTC.

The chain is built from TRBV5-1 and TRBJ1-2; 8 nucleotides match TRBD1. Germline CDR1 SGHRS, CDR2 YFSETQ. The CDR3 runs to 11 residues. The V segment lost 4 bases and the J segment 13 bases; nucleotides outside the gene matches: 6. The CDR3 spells CASSPGQALTF. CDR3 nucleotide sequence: TGCGCCAGCAGCCCGGGACAGGCGCTCACCTTC.